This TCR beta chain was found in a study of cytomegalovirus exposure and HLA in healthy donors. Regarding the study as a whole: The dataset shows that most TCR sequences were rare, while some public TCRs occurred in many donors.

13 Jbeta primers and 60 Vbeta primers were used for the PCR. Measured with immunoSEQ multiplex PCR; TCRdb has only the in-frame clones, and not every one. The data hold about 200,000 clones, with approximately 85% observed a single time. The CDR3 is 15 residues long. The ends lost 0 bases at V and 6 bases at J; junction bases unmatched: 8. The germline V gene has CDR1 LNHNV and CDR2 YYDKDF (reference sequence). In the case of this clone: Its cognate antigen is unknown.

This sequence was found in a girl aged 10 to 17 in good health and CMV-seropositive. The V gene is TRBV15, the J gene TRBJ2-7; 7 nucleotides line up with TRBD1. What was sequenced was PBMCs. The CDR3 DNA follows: TGTGCCACCAGCAGAGATCTCGAGGGGGCGGGCGAGCAGTACTTC. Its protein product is CATSRDLEGAGEQYF. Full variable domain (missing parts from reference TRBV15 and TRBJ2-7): DAMVIQNPRYQVTQFGKPVTLSCSQTLNHNVMYWYQQKSSQAPKLLFHYYDKDFNNEADTPDNFQSRRPNTSFCFLDIRSPGLGDTAMYLCATSRDLEGAGEQYFGPGTRLTVT.